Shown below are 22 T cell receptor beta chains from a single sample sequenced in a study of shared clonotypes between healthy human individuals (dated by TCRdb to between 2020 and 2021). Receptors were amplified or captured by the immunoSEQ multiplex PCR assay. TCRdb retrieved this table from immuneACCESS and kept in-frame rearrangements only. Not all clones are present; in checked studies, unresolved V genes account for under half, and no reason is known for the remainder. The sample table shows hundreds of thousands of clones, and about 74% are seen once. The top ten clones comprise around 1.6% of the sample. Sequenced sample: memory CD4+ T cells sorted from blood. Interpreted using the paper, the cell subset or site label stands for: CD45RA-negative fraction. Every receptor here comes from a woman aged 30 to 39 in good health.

This chain's CDR3 is CASSFLAVGLLGNQPQHF. The CDR3 DNA follows: TGTGCCAGCAGCTTCTTGGCAGTGGGACTGTTAGGCAATCAGCCCCAGCATTTT. This sequence joins TRBV7-2 and TRBJ1-5; D might be TRBD1 (5 bases). The CDR3 sequence is 18 residues long. Looked up from germline, CDR1 is SGHTA and CDR2 is FQGNSA. Trimming removed 3 bases at V and 2 bases at J, with 20 bases between.

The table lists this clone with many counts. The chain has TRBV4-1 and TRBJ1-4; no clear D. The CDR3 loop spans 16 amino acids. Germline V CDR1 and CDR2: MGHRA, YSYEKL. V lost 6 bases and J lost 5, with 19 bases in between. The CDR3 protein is CASRAPGRAGNEKLFF. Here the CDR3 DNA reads TGCGCCAGCAGGGCCCCCGGGAGGGCGGGGAATGAAAAACTGTTTTTT.

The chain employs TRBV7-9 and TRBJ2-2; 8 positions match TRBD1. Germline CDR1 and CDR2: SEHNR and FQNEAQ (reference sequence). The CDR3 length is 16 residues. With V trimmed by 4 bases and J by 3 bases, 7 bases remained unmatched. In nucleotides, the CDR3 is TGTGCCAGCAGCTCCCGGACAGGGTTCGACACCGGGGAGCTGTTTTTT. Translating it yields CASSSRTGFDTGELFF.

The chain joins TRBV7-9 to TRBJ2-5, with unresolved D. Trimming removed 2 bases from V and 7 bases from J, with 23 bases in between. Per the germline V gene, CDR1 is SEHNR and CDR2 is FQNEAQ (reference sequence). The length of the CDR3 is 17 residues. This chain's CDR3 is CASSLSALLQTKGTQYF. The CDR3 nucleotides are TGTGCCAGCAGCTTATCCGCCCTTCTACAGACGAAGGGGACCCAGTACTTC.

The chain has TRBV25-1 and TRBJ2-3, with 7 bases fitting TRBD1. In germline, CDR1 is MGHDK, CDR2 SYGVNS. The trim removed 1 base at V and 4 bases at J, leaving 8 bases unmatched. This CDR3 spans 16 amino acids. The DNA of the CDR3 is TGTGCCAGCAGTGAATTAGGTGGGACAGATCCAGATACGCAGTATTTT. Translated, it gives CASSELGGTDPDTQYF.

CDR3 nucleotide sequence: TGTGCCAGCAGACGCACAGGGTACTTC. Translated, it gives CASRRTGYF. The gene calls are TRBV5-4 and TRBJ2-5; possible D gene TRBD1, 5 bases. Germline V gene data show CDR1 as SGHNT and CDR2 as YYREEE (reference sequence). The CDR3 is 9 residues long. Trimming removed 5 bases at V and 13 bases at J, with 9 bases between.

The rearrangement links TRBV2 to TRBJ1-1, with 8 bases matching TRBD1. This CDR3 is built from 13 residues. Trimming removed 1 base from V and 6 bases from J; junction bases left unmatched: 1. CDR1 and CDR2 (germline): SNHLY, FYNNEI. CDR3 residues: CASSEGTGSEAFF. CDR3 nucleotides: TGTGCCAGCAGTGAAGGGACAGGGTCTGAAGCTTTCTTT.

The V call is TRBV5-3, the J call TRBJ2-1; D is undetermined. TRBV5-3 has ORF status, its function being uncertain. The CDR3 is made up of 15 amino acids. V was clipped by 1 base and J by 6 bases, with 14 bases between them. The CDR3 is CARSLCPVLGNEQFF. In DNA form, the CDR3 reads TGTGCCAGAAGCTTGTGTCCGGTTTTGGGCAATGAGCAGTTCTTC.

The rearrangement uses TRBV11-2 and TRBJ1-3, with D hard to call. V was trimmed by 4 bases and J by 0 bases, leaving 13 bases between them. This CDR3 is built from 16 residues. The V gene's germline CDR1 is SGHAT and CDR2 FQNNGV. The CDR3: CASSSIRTVSGNTIYF. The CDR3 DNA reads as TGTGCCAGCAGCTCGATAAGGACGGTCTCTGGAAACACCATATATTTT.

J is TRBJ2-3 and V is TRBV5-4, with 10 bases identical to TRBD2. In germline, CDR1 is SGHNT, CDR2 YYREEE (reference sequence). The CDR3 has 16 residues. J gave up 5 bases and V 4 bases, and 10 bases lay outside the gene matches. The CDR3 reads CASSIGTSVDIDTQYF. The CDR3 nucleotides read TGTGCCAGCAGCATTGGGACTAGCGTCGATATAGATACGCAGTATTTT.

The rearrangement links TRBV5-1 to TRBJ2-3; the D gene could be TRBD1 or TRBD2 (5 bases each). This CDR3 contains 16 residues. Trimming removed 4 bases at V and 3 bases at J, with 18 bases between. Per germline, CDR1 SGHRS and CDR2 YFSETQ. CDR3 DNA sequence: TGCGCCAGCAGCCCGGGGAGTGGGGGTCATACAGATACGCAGTATTTT. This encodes CASSPGSGGHTDTQYF.

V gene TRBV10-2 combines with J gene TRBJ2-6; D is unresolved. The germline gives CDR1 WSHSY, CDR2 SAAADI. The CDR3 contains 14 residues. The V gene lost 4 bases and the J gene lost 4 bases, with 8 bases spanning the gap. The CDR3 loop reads CASSVLRGANVLTF. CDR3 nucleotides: TGCGCCAGCAGTGTATTGCGCGGGGCCAACGTCCTGACTTTC.

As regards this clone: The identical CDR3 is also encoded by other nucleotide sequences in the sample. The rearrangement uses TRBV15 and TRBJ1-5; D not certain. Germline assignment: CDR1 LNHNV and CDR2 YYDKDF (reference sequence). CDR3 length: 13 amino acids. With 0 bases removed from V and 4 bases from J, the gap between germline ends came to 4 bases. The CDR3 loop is CATSRDGNQPQHF. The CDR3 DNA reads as TGTGCCACCAGCAGAGATGGTAATCAGCCCCAGCATTTT.

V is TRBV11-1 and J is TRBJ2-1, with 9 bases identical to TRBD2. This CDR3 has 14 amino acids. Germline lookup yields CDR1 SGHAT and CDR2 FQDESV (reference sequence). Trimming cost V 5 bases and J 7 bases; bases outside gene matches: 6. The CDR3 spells CASSHPGLANEQFF. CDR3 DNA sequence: TGTGCCAGCAGCCACCCGGGACTAGCAAATGAGCAGTTCTTC.

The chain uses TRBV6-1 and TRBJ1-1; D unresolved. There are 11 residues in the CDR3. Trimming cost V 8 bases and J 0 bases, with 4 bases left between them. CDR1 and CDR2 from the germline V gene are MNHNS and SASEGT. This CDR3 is CASYMNTEAFF. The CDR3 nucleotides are TGTGCCAGCTACATGAACACTGAAGCTTTCTTT.

The CDR3 here is CASSPGRDSSYEQYF. CDR3 coding DNA: TGTGCCAGCTCACCTGGCCGGGACTCATCCTACGAGCAGTACTTC. The chain is built from TRBV18 and TRBJ2-7, with TRBD2 as a possible D gene (6 bases). Germline V gene sequence: CDR1 KGHSH, CDR2 LQKENI. With 3 bases removed from V and 1 base from J, the gap between germline ends came to 13 bases. The CDR3 is made up of 15 amino acids.

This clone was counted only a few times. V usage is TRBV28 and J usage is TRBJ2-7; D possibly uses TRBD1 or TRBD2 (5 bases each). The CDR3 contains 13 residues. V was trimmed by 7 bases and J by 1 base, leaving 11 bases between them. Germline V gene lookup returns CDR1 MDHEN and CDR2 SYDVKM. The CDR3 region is CASKSGQSYEQYF. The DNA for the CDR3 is TGTGCCAGCAAGAGCGGACAATCCTACGAGCAGTACTTC.

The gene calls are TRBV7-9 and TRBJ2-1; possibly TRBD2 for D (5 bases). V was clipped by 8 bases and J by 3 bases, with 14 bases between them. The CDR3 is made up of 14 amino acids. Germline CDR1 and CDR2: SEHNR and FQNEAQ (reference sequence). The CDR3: CASLVGVLYNEQFF. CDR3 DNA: TGTGCCAGCTTAGTGGGAGTACTCTACAATGAGCAGTTCTTC.

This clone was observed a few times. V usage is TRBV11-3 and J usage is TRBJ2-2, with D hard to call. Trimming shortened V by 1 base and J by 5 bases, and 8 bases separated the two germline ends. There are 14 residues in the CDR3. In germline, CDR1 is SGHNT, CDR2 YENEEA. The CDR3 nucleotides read TGTGCCAGCAGCTTAGGCAGACGAACCGGGGAGCTGTTTTTT. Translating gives CASSLGRRTGELFF.

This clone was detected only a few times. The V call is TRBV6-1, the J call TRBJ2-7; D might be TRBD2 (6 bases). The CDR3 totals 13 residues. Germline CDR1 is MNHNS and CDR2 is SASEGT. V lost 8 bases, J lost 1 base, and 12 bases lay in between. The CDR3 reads CASPGVYSYEQYF. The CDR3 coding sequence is TGTGCCAGCCCGGGGGTTTATTCCTACGAGCAGTACTTC.

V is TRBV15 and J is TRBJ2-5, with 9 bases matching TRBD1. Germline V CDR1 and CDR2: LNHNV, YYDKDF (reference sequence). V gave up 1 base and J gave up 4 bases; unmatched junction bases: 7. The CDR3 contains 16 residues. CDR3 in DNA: TGTGCCACCAGCAGAGGGGACAGGGCGATCTTAGAGACCCAGTACTTC. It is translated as CATSRGDRAILETQYF.

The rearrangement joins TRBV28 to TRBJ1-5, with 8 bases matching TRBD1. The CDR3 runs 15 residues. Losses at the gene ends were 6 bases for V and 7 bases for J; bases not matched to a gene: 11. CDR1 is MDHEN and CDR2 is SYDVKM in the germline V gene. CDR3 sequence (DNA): TGTGCCAGCAGGGACCGGCAGGGGGCGACGCAGCCCCAGCATTTT. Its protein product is CASRDRQGATQPQHF.